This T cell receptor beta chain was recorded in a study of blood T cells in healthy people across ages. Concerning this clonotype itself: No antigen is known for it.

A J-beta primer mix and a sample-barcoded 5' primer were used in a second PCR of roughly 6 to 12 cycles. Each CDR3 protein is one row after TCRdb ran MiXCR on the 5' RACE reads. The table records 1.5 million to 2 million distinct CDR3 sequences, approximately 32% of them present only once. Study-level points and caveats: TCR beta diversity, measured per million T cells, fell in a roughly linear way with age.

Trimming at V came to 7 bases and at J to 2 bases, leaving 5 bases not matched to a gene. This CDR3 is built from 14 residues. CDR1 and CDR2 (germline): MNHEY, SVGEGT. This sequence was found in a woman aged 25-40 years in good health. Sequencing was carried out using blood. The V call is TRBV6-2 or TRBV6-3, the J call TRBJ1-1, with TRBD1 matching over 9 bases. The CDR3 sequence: CASINRGPNTEAFF. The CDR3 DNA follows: TGTGCCAGCATAAACAGGGGGCCCAACACTGAAGCTTTCTTT.